Included here is one T cell receptor (beta chain) sequence, with context. Its antigen is still unknown. The entry originates in a study of beta chain features in type 1 diabetes. Sorted populations all had greater than 98% purity. Whole-study findings and limits: High-TCR-expressing cells could be over-represented by cDNA sequencing.

As every portion of the isolated RNA was reverse transcribed, the sequencing read expressed TCRB transcripts. Sequencing was performed with immunoSEQ multiplex PCR; in TCRdb, only in-frame clones are kept and a portion is missing. This table has about 900,000 clones, roughly a sixth appearing once. V lost 7 bases, J lost 8 bases, and 14 bases stayed unmatched. Germline CDR1 and CDR2: SQVTM and ANQGSEA. CDR3 length: 15 residues. The V gene is TRBV29-1, the J gene TRBJ2-1; 10 positions agree with TRBD2. The receptor comes from a woman aged 18 to 35 in good health. Sequencing was performed on naive CD4+ T cells from blood. The CDR3 nucleotides read TGCAGCGGATCAACACTAGCGGGAACATCGGATGAGCAGTTCTTC. It encodes CSGSTLAGTSDEQFF.